One and the same sample provided the 28 T cell receptor beta chains below, sequenced in a study of Ad26.COV2.S vaccination and SARS-CoV-2 variants. Sample treatment: roughly 19 received Ad26.COV2.S at low or high dose, single or two shots; a few received placebo; per-sample allocation not given. Sampling took place 63 days after the first vaccine or placebo injection. Repertoires were generated with immunoSEQ multiplex PCR, while TCRdb's copy carries only in-frame clones and drops some. The table includes around 250,000 clones, approximately 90% detected once. The sample was peripheral blood, taken in a trial of Ad26.COV2.S vaccine versus placebo. These receptors were taken from a person between 18 and 65 years old who received the Ad26.COV2.S COVID-19 vaccine or a placebo.

The chain couples TRBV30 to TRBJ2-3; 10 bases match TRBD2. The CDR3 extends over 16 amino acids. Looked up from germline, CDR1 is GTSNPN and CDR2 is SVGIG (reference sequence). V lost 0 bases and J lost 0; bases outside the gene matches: 3. The CDR3 region has the DNA TGTGCCTGGAGTGTCGGACTAGCGGCTAGCACAGATACGCAGTATTTT. Amino acid sequence: CAWSVGLAASTDTQYF.

The chain is built from TRBV18 and TRBJ2-2, with D uncertain. Germline V gene lookup returns CDR1 KGHSH and CDR2 LQKENI. This CDR3 spans 15 amino acids. Trimming pared 2 bases from V and 5 bases from J, leaving 12 bases between. The CDR3 coding sequence is TGTGCCAGCTCACCATTGCCCAGAGGTACCGGGGAGCTGTTTTTT. Protein product: CASSPLPRGTGELFF.

This chain connects TRBV7-2 to TRBJ2-2; D is perhaps TRBD2 (6 bases). V was clipped by 9 bases and J by 8 bases, with 13 bases between them. The germline CDR1 and CDR2 sequences are SGHTA and FQGNSA. The CDR3 sequence is 12 residues long. CDR3 nucleotide sequence: TGTGCCAGGCGGGGACCAGGGGGGGAGCTGTTTTTT. As protein: CARRGPGGELFF.

Written as DNA, the CDR3 is TGCGCCAGCAGCCGGCGGACTAGCGGGAGGGGCCCAGATACGCAGTATTTT. This encodes CASSRRTSGRGPDTQYF. The rearrangement links TRBV5-1 to TRBJ2-3, with 15 bases aligning to TRBD2. With 4 bases clipped from V and 4 bases from J, the junction kept 7 bases outside the gene matches. Per germline, CDR1 SGHRS and CDR2 YFSETQ. The CDR3 runs to 17 residues.

The rearrangement uses TRBV7-2 and TRBJ1-6; D is unclear. CDR1 is SGHTA, CDR2 FQGNSA, per germline. The CDR3 is 17 residues long. V lost 2 bases and J 2 bases, leaving 13 bases between the germline ends. The CDR3 spells CASSLSFLHTYNSPLHF. The CDR3 coding sequence is TGTGCCAGCAGCTTAAGCTTTTTACATACCTATAATTCACCCCTCCACTTT. Filled out from reference TRBV7-2 and TRBJ1-6, the complete variable domain reads GAGVSQSPSNKVTEKGKDVELRCDPISGHTALYWYRQSLGQGLEFLIYFQGNSAPDKSGLPSDRFSAERTGGSVSTLTIQRTQQEDSAVYLCASSLSFLHTYNSPLHFGNGTRLTVT.

The V and J genes are TRBV7-2 and TRBJ1-2; D is ambiguous. The CDR3 contains 14 residues. The germline gives CDR1 SGHTA, CDR2 FQGNSA. Trimming left V 6 bases short and J 4 bases short, with 15 bases between. CDR3 residues: CASRETDGIYGYTF. The CDR3 region has the DNA TGTGCCAGCAGGGAGACGGACGGAATCTATGGCTACACCTTC. Based on the CDR3 plus reference TRBV7-2 and TRBJ1-2, the full variable domain is GAGVSQSPSNKVTEKGKDVELRCDPISGHTALYWYRQSLGQGLEFLIYFQGNSAPDKSGLPSDRFSAERTGGSVSTLTIQRTQQEDSAVYLCASRETDGIYGYTFGSGTRLTVV.

The chain is built from TRBV6-9 and TRBJ2-7; a weak D match, TRBD1 (6 bases). Trimming stripped 3 bases from V and 7 bases from J, with 19 bases between. This CDR3 spans 15 amino acids. Germline loops: CDR1 MNHGY, CDR2 SVAAGI. In DNA form, the CDR3 reads TGTGCCAGCAGTTACCCCCGACAGGTCTGGGTAGAGCAGTACGTC. Encoded protein: CASSYPRQVWVEQYV.

This chain links TRBV6-6 with TRBJ2-7, with D perhaps TRBD1 or TRBD2 (5 bases each). Germline V gives CDR1 MNHNY, CDR2 SVGAGI (reference sequence). V shed 2 bases and J shed 7 bases, with 15 bases lying between them. CDR3 length equals 14 residues. The chain's CDR3 is CASSYEGWSWEQYV. The CDR3 nucleotides read TGTGCCAGCAGTTACGAGGGGTGGAGTTGGGAGCAGTACGTC.

The chain links TRBV19 to TRBJ2-1; D gene unclear. This CDR3 contains 13 residues. V was cut by 9 bases and J by 5 bases, with 14 bases left in between. In germline, CDR1 is LNHDA, CDR2 SQIVND (reference sequence). The CDR3 DNA is TGTGCCAGCTGCCAACACCCGGACAATGAGCAGTTCTTC. Translating it yields CASCQHPDNEQFF.

This chain uses TRBV24-1 with TRBJ2-1, with a tentative D call TRBD2 (5 bases). V was cut by 4 bases and J by 10 bases, with 10 bases left in between. The germline gives CDR1 KGHDR, CDR2 SFDVKD. CDR3 length equals 12 residues. The CDR3: CATSDTTREQFF. CDR3 DNA: TGTGCCACCAGTGACACTACTAGGGAGCAGTTCTTC.

V and J are TRBV5-1 and TRBJ1-1; tentative D call: TRBD1 (5 bases). Per the germline V gene, CDR1 is SGHRS and CDR2 is YFSETQ. V dropped 3 bases and J dropped 10 bases, with 19 bases sitting between them. The CDR3 covers 14 residues. CDR3 amino acids: CASSSYRDRSAAFF. The CDR3 DNA sequence: TGCGCCAGCAGCTCATACCGGGACCGCTCTGCAGCTTTCTTT.

V gene TRBV5-8 combines with J gene TRBJ2-2; TRBD2 matches 11 bases. The junction had 3 bases not matched to a gene; V was cut back by 4 bases and J by 4 bases. Germline V gene data show CDR1 as SGHTS and CDR2 as YDEGEE. The CDR3 sequence is 15 residues long. The CDR3 spells CASSPTSGTTGELFF. CDR3 sequence (DNA): TGTGCCAGCAGCCCGACTAGCGGGACCACCGGGGAGCTGTTTTTT.

This sequence joins TRBV6-1 and TRBJ2-5, with D perhaps matching TRBD1 (6 bases). The CDR3 contains 15 residues. V dropped 2 bases and J dropped 5 bases, with 15 bases sitting between them. Germline V gene lookup returns CDR1 MNHNS and CDR2 SASEGT. In DNA, the CDR3 is TGTGCCAGCAGTGAATGGTTGGCAGGGGTCGAGACCCAGTACTTC. As protein: CASSEWLAGVETQYF.

J is TRBJ2-7 and V is TRBV28, with 11 bases lining up with TRBD1. The CDR3 is 14 residues long. Germline V gives CDR1 MDHEN, CDR2 SYDVKM. V lost 2 bases to trimming and J lost 7 bases; unmatched junction nucleotides: 4. The CDR3 sequence: CASSLTGTGGEQYV. The CDR3 bases are TGTGCCAGCAGTTTAACCGGGACAGGGGGAGAGCAGTACGTC.

This chain links TRBV5-5 with TRBJ2-5; TRBD2 might be the D (5 bases). The germline CDR1 and CDR2 sequences are SGHKS and YYEKEE (reference sequence). This CDR3 has 13 amino acids. V lost 4 bases and J lost 2, with 9 bases in between. The DNA of the CDR3 is TGTGCCAGCAGCCGGGAAAGGCAAGAGACCCAGTACTTC. Translated, it gives CASSRERQETQYF.

The chain joins TRBV6-5 to TRBJ1-4; TRBD1 agrees at 7 bases. The V and J ends lost 4 bases and 10 bases, in that order; junction bases with no gene match: 12. Germline V lookup: CDR1 MNHEY, CDR2 SVGAGI. The CDR3 runs 15 residues. CDR3 in DNA: TGTGCCAGCAGTTCTCCGGGCCCCCAGGGGGGAAAACTGTTTTTT. Amino acid sequence: CASSSPGPQGGKLFF.

This chain uses TRBV27 with TRBJ2-5, with 11 bases lining up with TRBD2. This CDR3 contains 15 residues. V was clipped by 3 bases and J by 2 bases; unmatched bases: 2. CDR1 is MNHEY and CDR2 is SMNVEV in the germline V gene (reference sequence). The CDR3 here is CASSFASGGQETQYF. DNA for the CDR3: TGTGCCAGCAGTTTCGCTAGCGGGGGGCAAGAGACCCAGTACTTC.

The chain carries TRBV13 and TRBJ1-1, with D tentatively TRBD1 (6 bases). The CDR3 runs to 14 residues. The V gene lost 3 bases and the J gene lost 4 bases, with 12 bases spanning the gap. CDR1 and CDR2 from the germline V gene are PRHDT and FYEKMQ (reference sequence). The CDR3: CASSLFGGGTEAFF. CDR3 DNA: TGTGCCAGCAGCTTGTTTGGGGGCGGCACTGAAGCTTTCTTT.

This clone was detected only a few times. The J gene is TRBJ1-1, the V gene TRBV27; 9 bases align to TRBD1. Trimming cost V 7 bases and J 0 bases; bases outside gene matches: 6. CDR3 length: 15 residues. CDR1 and CDR2 (germline): MNHEY, SMNVEV (reference sequence). The chain's CDR3 is CASKIQGAVNTEAFF. The CDR3 DNA reads as TGTGCCAGCAAAATACAGGGGGCTGTGAACACTGAAGCTTTCTTT.

V is TRBV30 and J is TRBJ2-5; 7 bases line up with TRBD1. J was trimmed by 5 bases and V by 2 bases; bases with no gene match: 5. The CDR3 length is 13 residues. Per germline, CDR1 GTSNPN and CDR2 SVGIG (reference sequence). Here the CDR3 DNA reads TGTGCCTGGAGTACCTTCAGGGGGGAGACCCAGTACTTC. Amino acids: CAWSTFRGETQYF.

The J gene is TRBJ2-7, the V gene TRBV5-1; tentative D call: TRBD2 (5 bases). Germline assignment: CDR1 SGHRS and CDR2 YFSETQ. The V and J ends lost 0 bases and 5 bases respectively, with 9 bases between them. The CDR3 extends over 13 amino acids. The CDR3 spells CASSLASGNEQYF. The CDR3 DNA sequence: TGCGCCAGCAGCTTGGCGTCGGGAAACGAGCAGTACTTC. Full variable domain (missing parts from reference TRBV5-1 and TRBJ2-7): KAGVTQTPRYLIKTRGQQVTLSCSPISGHRSVSWYQQTPGQGLQFLFEYFSETQRNKGNFPGRFSGRQFSNSRSEMNVSTLELGDSALYLCASSLASGNEQYFGPGTRLTVT.

The chain is built from TRBV6-1 and TRBJ1-5; D is unclear. Per germline, CDR1 MNHNS and CDR2 SASEGT. Trimming pared 2 bases from V and 0 bases from J, leaving 5 bases between. There are 14 residues in the CDR3. Here the CDR3 DNA reads TGTGCCAGCAGTGAACAGTATAGCAATCAGCCCCAGCATTTT. It specifies CASSEQYSNQPQHF.

V usage is TRBV20-1 and J usage is TRBJ2-7, with TRBD2 matching over 7 bases. The CDR3 spans 13 residues. From germline, CDR1 is DFQATT and CDR2 SNEGSKA (reference sequence). Unmatched junction bases numbered 5, after V lost 3 bases and J lost 3 bases. The CDR3 region is CSASIAGHYEQYV. CDR3 DNA sequence: TGCAGTGCTAGTATAGCGGGCCACTACGAGCAGTACGTC.

The chain is built from TRBV6-6 and TRBJ2-4, with a possible D match to TRBD1 (5 bases). V dropped 10 bases and J dropped 14 bases, with 18 bases sitting between them. CDR3 length: 11 amino acids. Looked up from germline, CDR1 is MNHNY and CDR2 is SVGAGI (reference sequence). The chain's CDR3 is CATQGSRVEYF. The CDR3 nucleotides are TGTGCCACCCAAGGAAGCAGGGTGGAGTACTTC.

This rearrangement joins TRBV27 to TRBJ2-1, with 11 bases matching TRBD2. The V gene end was trimmed by 0 bases and the J gene end by 3 bases; junction bases not matched to a gene: 1. The CDR3 loop spans 16 amino acids. Germline V gene data show CDR1 as MNHEY and CDR2 as SMNVEV (reference sequence). The CDR3 bases are TGTGCCAGCAGTTTATCGGGACTAGCGGACTACAATGAGCAGTTCTTC. This translates into CASSLSGLADYNEQFF.

The J gene is TRBJ2-7, the V gene TRBV6-5; 10 bases fit TRBD2. With 7 bases clipped from V and 3 bases from J, the junction kept 9 bases outside the gene matches. The CDR3 has 15 residues. The germline gives CDR1 MNHEY, CDR2 SVGAGI. The CDR3 coding sequence is TGTGCCAGCACCCCCTCTAGCGGGGGAGGCTACGAGCAGTACTTC. Translating gives CASTPSSGGGYEQYF.

The rearrangement links TRBV5-1 to TRBJ2-3; possibly TRBD2 for D (5 bases). Germline CDR1 reads SGHRS; CDR2 reads YFSETQ. This CDR3 spans 15 amino acids. V was shortened by 2 bases and J by 0 bases, with 10 bases between the two germline ends. Here the CDR3 reads CASSFQRLSTDTQYF. CDR3 nucleotide sequence: TGCGCCAGCAGCTTCCAGCGGTTAAGCACAGATACGCAGTATTTT.

Points on this clone: This specimen includes other DNA sequences encoding the same CDR3. The chain is built from TRBV12-3 or TRBV12-4 and TRBJ2-3; D remains ambiguous. V gave up 5 bases and J gave up 0 bases, with 3 bases separating them. This CDR3 is built from 12 residues. In DNA, the CDR3 is TGTGCCAGCAGTCCGAGCACAGATACGCAGTATTTT. Residues: CASSPSTDTQYF.